This T cell receptor (beta chain) came from a study of T cells in Graves' hyperthyroidism and ophthalmopathy. Broader study findings: Through a model of 13 V-J features, ophthalmopathy was separated from stable hyperthyroidism. The model made its ophthalmopathy prediction, and onset followed a median approximately 6.5 months later.

A NOSPECS grade of at least 4, a Clinical Activity Score of at least 3 and duration under 3 months were recorded in ophthalmopathy patients. This clonotype was counted between two and nine times. The antigen remains unidentified. Amplification of TCR beta CDR3 regions was performed using RNA transcripts as template. The HTBI primer set drove a first-round RT-PCR of the TCR CDR3. A single record per CDR3 protein comes from TCRdb applying MiXCR to the multiplex PCR reads. In the table there are more than 500,000 distinct CDR3 sequences, more than 15% of which are singletons. CDR3 size: 13 residues. The ends were cut back, 3 bases at V and 3 bases at J, with 9 bases in the middle. Germline CDR1 is SEHNR and CDR2 is FQNEAQ (reference sequence).

The TCR was taken from a woman aged 30 to 39 with Graves' ophthalmopathy. Sequencing was done on a sample of blood. The gene calls are TRBV7-9 and TRBJ2-7; no definite D call. The CDR3 loop is CASSFPQDYEQYF. CDR3 sequence (DNA): TGTGCCAGCAGCTTTCCTCAGGACTACGAGCAGTACTTC.